Listed below are T cell receptor beta chains from one sample, sequenced in a study of blood T cell repertoires in COVID-19. Some clones are missing from TCRdb's copy, which holds only in-frame ones; the method was immunoSEQ multiplex PCR. The sample gives roughly 260,000 clones, approximately 91% of which show up once; 2.1% is in the top ten. What was sequenced was peripheral blood. All receptors come from a woman aged 40-49 years who had recovered from COVID-19. Both conserved end residues are part of each CDR3. A D gene is named only where the DNA matches it firmly. Clone size is not always given. Where it is, it says once, few, many or a class for expanded clones.

J | D | size | V | DNA | CDR3
TRBJ2-7 | . | . | TRBV7-9 | TGTGCCAGCAGCTCCCCGGGACACCCCTACGAGCAGTACTTC | CASSSPGHPYEQYF
TRBJ2-7 | . | . | TRBV6-5 | TGTGCCAGCAGTAAATCGACAGGAATGTACAGCGAGCAGTACTTC | CASSKSTGMYSEQYF
TRBJ2-7 | TRBD2 | . | TRBV28 | TGTGCCAGCAGCCCCGGGGGGTTCGTCTACGAGCAGTACTTC | CASSPGGFVYEQYF
TRBJ2-2 | . | few | TRBV18 | TGTGCCAGCTCACCACCCGGGGTTAACACCGGGGAGCTGTTTTTT | CASSPPGVNTGELFF
TRBJ2-1 | TRBD2 | . | TRBV7-2 | TGTGCCAGCAGCGTGACTAGCGGGAACGCTGGTGAGCAGTTCTTC | CASSVTSGNAGEQFF
TRBJ2-1 | . | . | TRBV3-1/TRBV3-2 | TGTGCCAGCAGCCAAAAACAGGGAGCTTTGTTGAAGTTCTTC | CASSQKQGALLKFF
TRBJ2-7 | TRBD1 | . | TRBV11-2 | TGTGCCAGCAGCCATTTTCCGGGACAGGGGGCAAACTACGAGCAGTACTTC | CASSHFPGQGANYEQYF
TRBJ1-4 | . | . | TRBV4-3 | TGCGCCAGCAGCCCCAACAGGGACCCGGGGGAAAAACTGTTTTTT | CASSPNRDPGEKLFF
TRBJ2-5 | TRBD2 | . | TRBV6-6 | TGTGCCAGCAGGAGCGGGAGGGCCCGGGAGACCCAGTACTTC | CASRSGRARETQYF
TRBJ2-5 | . | . | TRBV7-9 | TGTGCCAGCAGCTTAGGGTCCGTAACGGAAGAGACCCAGTACTTC | CASSLGSVTEETQYF
TRBJ2-3 | TRBD2 | . | TRBV7-9 | TGTGCCAGCAGCCCGGGAGGGGGGTACCCTGACTTACACACAGATACGCAGTATTTT | CASSPGGGYPDLHTDTQYF
TRBJ2-7 | . | once | TRBV7-2 | TGTGCCAGCAGCCCAAGAGGTCGGGGGTACTACTACGAGCAGTACTTC | CASSPRGRGYYYEQYF
TRBJ2-2 | . | few | TRBV12-2 | TGTGCAAGTCGCCAGACTAGCGGGAGGGCCAGTCCCCCGGGCACCGGGGAGCTGTTTTTT | CASRQTSGRASPPGTGELFF
TRBJ2-2 | . | . | TRBV2 | TGTGCCAGCAGTGAATATGGCGGGGGCGATAACACCGGGGAGCTGTTTTTT | CASSEYGGGDNTGELFF
TRBJ2-2 | . | . | TRBV6-5 | TGTGCCAGCAGACACAGGGACAACACCGGGGAGCTGTTTTTT | CASRHRDNTGELFF
TRBJ2-7 | . | . | TRBV5-4 | TGTGCCAGCAGCTTGAGCCCCGGCGAGCAGTACTTC | CASSLSPGEQYF